Below, 20 T cell receptor beta chains from the same sample are listed, as sequenced in a study of blood T cell repertoires in COVID-19. Produced via immunoSEQ multiplex PCR; TCRdb's table is partial and in-frame only. This sample has some 250,000 clones, with roughly 80% found just once. The sequencing input was peripheral blood. The receptors shown here come from a woman over 75 with acute or convalescent COVID-19.

V is TRBV5-1 and J is TRBJ2-3; D is uncertain. CDR1 is SGHRS and CDR2 is YFSETQ in the germline V gene. V was trimmed by 0 bases and J by 4 bases, leaving 9 bases between them. This CDR3 is 14 amino acids long. DNA of the CDR3: TGCGCCAGCAGCTTGGTGGTCCCAGCAGATACGCAGTATTTT. The encoded protein is CASSLVVPADTQYF.

This clone appeared once. The chain has TRBV11-3 and TRBJ2-3, with D possibly TRBD2 on 5 matching bases. This CDR3 is 14 amino acids long. V was shortened by 4 bases and J by 3 bases, with 11 bases between the two germline ends. Germline V gene sequence: CDR1 SGHNT, CDR2 YENEEA. The CDR3 bases are TGTGCCAGCAGCTCGGGGTTGGGGACAGATACGCAGTATTTT. This translates into CASSSGLGTDTQYF.

V usage is TRBV10-3 and J usage is TRBJ1-2; no definite D call. This CDR3 is 15 amino acids long. Germline CDR1 reads ENHRY; CDR2 reads SYGVKD. Trimming stripped 0 bases from V and 1 base from J, with 9 bases between. CDR3 residues: CAISESLGSNYGYTF. Written as DNA, the CDR3 is TGTGCCATCAGTGAGTCCTTGGGGAGTAACTATGGCTACACCTTC.

The V call is TRBV11-2, the J call TRBJ1-3, with D perhaps matching TRBD1 (6 bases). V shed 5 bases and J shed 0 bases, with 11 bases lying between them. The CDR3 spans 15 residues. Germline CDR1 and CDR2: SGHAT and FQNNGV. The CDR3 sequence: CASSLRGDSGNTIYF. The CDR3 region has the DNA TGTGCCAGCAGCCTCAGGGGTGACTCTGGAAACACCATATATTTT.

This chain connects TRBV11-2 to TRBJ1-4, with D possibly being TRBD1 (5 bases). The germline CDR1 and CDR2 sequences are SGHAT and FQNNGV. Trimming took 11 bases from V and 4 from J, leaving 17 bases between them. CDR3 length equals 14 residues. The CDR3 protein is CAVASGGLNEKLFF. As DNA, the CDR3 is TGTGCCGTAGCCTCCGGGGGACTTAATGAAAAACTGTTTTTT.

The rearrangement uses TRBV29-1 and TRBJ2-5; TRBD2 matches at 8 bases. The germline CDR1 and CDR2 sequences are SQVTM and ANQGSEA. The CDR3 loop spans 16 amino acids. After removal of 0 bases from V and 4 bases from J, the junction contained 10 bases not matched to a gene. The CDR3 loop reads CSVEDRRREGLETQYF. The CDR3, as DNA: TGCAGCGTTGAAGATCGGCGACGGGAGGGCCTAGAGACCCAGTACTTC. The full variable domain, with the rest looked up from reference TRBV29-1 and TRBJ2-5, is SAVISQKPSRDICQRGTSLTIQCQVDSQVTMMFWYRQQPGQSLTLIATANQGSEATYESGFVIDKFPISRPNLTFSTLTVSNMSPEDSSIYLCSVEDRRREGLETQYFGPGTRLLVL.

The gene calls are TRBV7-9 and TRBJ2-2; 7 bases align to TRBD1. The CDR3 extends over 15 amino acids. The junction had 3 bases not matched to a gene; V was cut back by 1 base and J by 4 bases. Germline lookup yields CDR1 SEHNR and CDR2 FQNEAQ (reference sequence). The CDR3, as DNA: TGTGCCAGCAGCTTAGGACAGGGTCCCACCGGGGAGCTGTTTTTT. Translating it yields CASSLGQGPTGELFF. Full variable domain (remainder filled in from reference TRBV7-9 and TRBJ2-2): DTGVSQNPRHKITKRGQNVTFRCDPISEHNRLYWYRQTLGQGPEFLTYFQNEAQLEKSRLLSDRFSAERPKGSFSTLEIQRTEQGDSAMYLCASSLGQGPTGELFFGEGSRLTVL.

The chain couples TRBV3-1 (or the pseudogene TRBV3-2) to TRBJ2-1; 9 bases are shared with TRBD2. Germline V CDR1 and CDR2: LGHDT, YNNKEL (reference sequence). This CDR3 comprises 14 residues. V shed 7 bases, J shed 6 bases, and the junction held 7 bases outside the gene matches. This chain's CDR3 is CASTFSGGPNEQFF. CDR3 sequence (DNA): TGTGCCAGCACTTTTAGCGGGGGCCCCAATGAGCAGTTCTTC.

The chain couples TRBV6-1 to TRBJ2-2; TRBD2 agrees at 8 bases. V shed 3 bases and J 1 base; nucleotides not matched to a gene: 7. CDR3 length equals 17 residues. Germline V CDR1 and CDR2: MNHNS, SASEGT. CDR3 protein: CASSEFLAGLNTGELFF. The CDR3 DNA sequence: TGTGCCAGCAGTGAGTTCCTAGCGGGCCTGAACACCGGGGAGCTGTTTTTT.

The chain has TRBV9 and TRBJ2-7; D is unresolved. V was shortened by 4 bases and J by 2 bases, with 10 bases between the two germline ends. This CDR3 comprises 13 residues. The germline CDR1 and CDR2 sequences are SGDLS and YYNGEE. CDR3 nucleotides: TGTGCCAGCAGCCTTGGGCTGACCTACGAGCAGTACTTC. Its translation: CASSLGLTYEQYF.

V and J are TRBV11-2 and TRBJ1-4; TRBD1 is a possible D gene (6 bases). V lost 5 bases to trimming and J lost 3 bases, with 13 bases between them. CDR1 SGHAT and CDR2 FQNNGV come from the germline V gene. CDR3 length equals 15 residues. The CDR3 sequence: CASSHPDSSNEKLFF. CDR3 in DNA: TGTGCCAGCAGCCACCCGGACAGTTCTAATGAAAAACTGTTTTTT.

The chain combines TRBV10-3 with TRBJ1-5; TRBD1 agrees at 9 bases. V dropped 2 bases and J dropped 6; count of bases not matched to a gene: 5. Germline V gene sequence: CDR1 ENHRY, CDR2 SYGVKD. CDR3 size: 15 residues. CDR3 DNA: TGTGCCATCAGTGAGACGGGACAGGGTGTTCAGCCCCAGCATTTT. This encodes CAISETGQGVQPQHF.

The rearrangement joins TRBV18 to TRBJ1-6; D unresolved. CDR3 size: 16 residues. The V gene's germline CDR1 is KGHSH and CDR2 LQKENI. The V and J ends lost 1 base and 5 bases respectively, with 12 bases between them. CDR3 DNA: TGTGCCAGCTCACCACTTGGGTTGACAAATAATTCACCCCTCCACTTT. This sequence encodes CASSPLGLTNNSPLHF.

This clone was counted only a few times. The rearrangement joins TRBV2 to TRBJ1-1, with 7 bases fitting TRBD1. CDR1 is SNHLY, CDR2 FYNNEI, per germline. This CDR3 comprises 14 residues. V lost 7 bases to trimming and J lost 4 bases; unmatched junction nucleotides: 9. CDR3 amino acids: CASKGAHSVTEAFF. The DNA of the CDR3 is TGTGCCAGCAAGGGGGCCCATAGCGTCACTGAAGCTTTCTTT.

The rearrangement joins TRBV5-6 to TRBJ2-5; D may be TRBD2 (5 bases). The V gene lost 1 base and the J gene lost 5 bases, with 18 bases spanning the gap. The CDR3 length is 16 residues. CDR1 SGHDT and CDR2 YYEEEE come from the germline V gene. CDR3 sequence reads: CASSLNLGGGGETQYF. The CDR3 region has the DNA TGTGCCAGCAGCTTGAATCTGGGCGGAGGTGGGGAGACCCAGTACTTC.

J is TRBJ2-2 and V is TRBV5-1, with 9 positions matching TRBD1. Trimming took 4 bases from V and 6 from J; bases not matched to a gene: 10. The CDR3 loop spans 16 amino acids. Germline loops: CDR1 SGHRS, CDR2 YFSETQ. CDR3 DNA: TGCGCCAGCAGCGGAACTAACAGGGGGCAGTCCGGGGAGCTGTTTTTT. Translated: CASSGTNRGQSGELFF. Full variable domain (rest looked up from reference TRBV5-1 and TRBJ2-2): KAGVTQTPRYLIKTRGQQVTLSCSPISGHRSVSWYQQTPGQGLQFLFEYFSETQRNKGNFPGRFSGRQFSNSRSEMNVSTLELGDSALYLCASSGTNRGQSGELFFGEGSRLTVL.

The chain has TRBV2 and TRBJ2-7; TRBD2 might be the D (6 bases). The V end was cut by 6 bases, the J end by 0 bases, with 12 bases between. CDR1 and CDR2 from the germline V gene are SNHLY and FYNNEI. This CDR3 comprises 14 residues. The CDR3 nucleotides are TGTGCCAGCAGGGGAGGTGTTTTCTCCTACGAGCAGTACTTC. Its protein is CASRGGVFSYEQYF.

The chain has TRBV27 and TRBJ1-5, with D unclear. Germline loops: CDR1 MNHEY, CDR2 SMNVEV (reference sequence). V dropped 5 bases and J dropped 2 bases, with 19 bases sitting between them. The CDR3 length is 17 residues. The CDR3 DNA is TGTGCCAGCAGTCCAATATTTGGACTGTTCGGCAATCAGCCCCAGCATTTT. Translated: CASSPIFGLFGNQPQHF.

The gene calls are TRBV7-8 and TRBJ2-1; no clear D gene. With 5 bases removed from V and 8 bases from J, the gap between germline ends came to 16 bases. Germline V gene lookup returns CDR1 SGHVS and CDR2 FQNEAQ. The CDR3 length is 14 residues. The CDR3 reads CASSRTEMYDEQFF. The CDR3 DNA reads as TGTGCCAGCAGCCGAACCGAGATGTATGATGAGCAGTTCTTC. Full variable domain (outside the CDR3, taken from reference TRBV7-8 and TRBJ2-1): GAGVSQSPRYKVAKRGQDVALRCDPISGHVSLFWYQQALGQGPEFLTYFQNEAQLDKSGLPSDRFFAERPEGSVSTLKIQRTQQEDSAVYLCASSRTEMYDEQFFGPGTRLTVL.

A single count supports this clone. The gene calls are TRBV5-1 and TRBJ1-5; 7 bases map to TRBD1. Germline lookup yields CDR1 SGHRS and CDR2 YFSETQ. The CDR3 loop spans 14 amino acids. The ends lost 2 bases at V and 2 bases at J; junction bases unmatched: 1. The CDR3 DNA is TGCGCCAGCAGCTTAACAGGGGGCAATCAGCCCCAGCATTTT. Translated, it gives CASSLTGGNQPQHF.